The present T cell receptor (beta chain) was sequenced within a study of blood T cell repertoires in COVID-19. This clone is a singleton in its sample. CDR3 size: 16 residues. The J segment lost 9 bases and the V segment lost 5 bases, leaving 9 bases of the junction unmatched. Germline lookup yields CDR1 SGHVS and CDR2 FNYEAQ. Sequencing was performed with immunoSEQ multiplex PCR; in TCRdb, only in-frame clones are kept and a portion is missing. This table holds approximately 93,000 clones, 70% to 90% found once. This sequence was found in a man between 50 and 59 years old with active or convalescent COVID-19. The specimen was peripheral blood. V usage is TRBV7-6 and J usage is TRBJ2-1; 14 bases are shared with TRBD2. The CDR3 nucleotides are TGTGCCAGCAGCCAGCGACTAGCGGGAGGGGCCGTTGAGCAGTTCTTC. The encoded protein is CASSQRLAGGAVEQFF.